These 9 T cell receptor beta chains share one sample of origin, sequenced in a study of memory CD4+ T cells and cytomegalovirus serostatus. Only in-frame clones appear in the TCRdb table, and some are missing; sequencing was by immunoSEQ multiplex PCR. The repertoire holds some 30,000 clones, under 80% seen once, with over 0.55% in the top ten. Single viable CD3+CD4+CD8-CD45RO+ cells were sorted as the memory CD4+ T cells. Sequencing was done on a sample of memory CD4+ T cells from blood. The receptors shown here come from an adult in good health and CMV-seronegative. Some clones in this sample may be carry-over from other donors' samples.

The chain employs TRBV5-6 and TRBJ2-7; TRBD1 aligns across 7 bases. Trimming at V came to 7 bases and at J to 3 bases, leaving 10 bases not matched to a gene. CDR3 length: 14 residues. CDR1 is SGHDT and CDR2 is YYEEEE in the germline V gene. The CDR3 DNA sequence: TGTGCCAGCCGAACCAGGGGGTCAAGCTACGAGCAGTACTTC. It is translated as CASRTRGSSYEQYF.

CDR3: CASRPHRGRGNQPQHF. For the CDR3, the DNA is TGTGCCAGCAGGCCTCACAGGGGCAGGGGCAATCAGCCCCAGCATTTT. The chain has TRBV2 and TRBJ1-5; 7 bases are shared with TRBD1. The CDR3 consists of 16 residues. Trimming took 6 bases from V and 2 from J; bases not matched to a gene: 10. Germline loops: CDR1 SNHLY, CDR2 FYNNEI.

The CDR3 is CASSAGQGASTEAFF. The CDR3 region has the DNA TGTGCCAGCAGCGCCGGACAGGGGGCAAGCACTGAAGCTTTCTTT. The V and J genes are TRBV11-3 and TRBJ1-1, with TRBD1 identical over 11 bases. Losses at the gene ends were 5 bases for V and 4 bases for J; bases not matched to a gene: 6. The CDR3 length is 15 residues. Germline lookup yields CDR1 SGHNT and CDR2 YENEEA.

V and J are TRBV7-3 and TRBJ1-1; the D is unclear. The germline V and J ends were trimmed by 1 base and 1 base, with 13 bases remaining between them. This CDR3 has 16 amino acids. Germline V gene data show CDR1 as SGHTA and CDR2 as FQGTGA. The CDR3: CASSLRAGGKNTEAFF. For the CDR3, the DNA is TGTGCCAGCAGCTTAAGGGCAGGTGGGAAGAACACTGAAGCTTTCTTT.

V is TRBV2 and J is TRBJ1-4; TRBD1 matches 9 bases. The J segment lost 4 bases and the V segment lost 6 bases, leaving 6 bases of the junction unmatched. Germline CDR1 is SNHLY and CDR2 is FYNNEI. This CDR3 is built from 15 residues. The CDR3 bases are TGTGCCAGCAGAGCGAGACAGGGGGGTAATGAAAAACTGTTTTTT. Encoded protein: CASRARQGGNEKLFF. Combining the CDR3 with reference TRBV2 and TRBJ1-4 gives the whole variable domain EPEVTQTPSHQVTQMGQEVILRCVPISNHLYFYWYRQILGQKVEFLVSFYNNEISEKSEIFDDQFSVERPDGSNFTLKIRSTKLEDSAMYFCASRARQGGNEKLFFGSGTQLSVL.

This clone was seen only once. This rearrangement joins TRBV10-2 to TRBJ2-2; D is unclear. Germline V gene data show CDR1 as WSHSY and CDR2 as SAAADI. This CDR3 spans 14 amino acids. V lost 5 bases and J lost 0, with 7 bases in between. The CDR3 loop reads CASSLPANTGELFF. The CDR3 DNA sequence: TGCGCCAGCAGTCTGCCGGCGAACACCGGGGAGCTGTTTTTT.

This rearrangement joins TRBV5-8 to TRBJ2-1; D unresolved. Germline V gene data show CDR1 as SGHTS and CDR2 as YDEGEE. This CDR3 has 12 residues. Trimming cost V 6 bases and J 6 bases, with 10 bases left between them. CDR3 sequence (DNA): TGTGCCAGCAACGGCTACCTCAATGAGCAGTTCTTC. The encoded protein is CASNGYLNEQFF.

The V call is TRBV7-9, the J call TRBJ1-6, with 7 bases aligning to TRBD1. V lost 5 bases and J lost 9; bases outside the gene matches: 10. Germline V gene lookup returns CDR1 SEHNR and CDR2 FQNEAQ (reference sequence). There are 15 residues in the CDR3. CDR3 region: CASSPTGAQISPLHF. The CDR3 coding sequence is TGTGCCAGCAGCCCAACAGGGGCCCAAATTTCACCCCTCCACTTT.

J is TRBJ1-4 and V is TRBV6-1; 7 bases align to TRBD1. The CDR3 is made up of 13 amino acids. V was clipped by 7 bases and J by 8 bases; unmatched bases: 7. The germline gives CDR1 MNHNS, CDR2 SASEGT. The CDR3, as DNA: TGTGCCAGCATCGACAGGGTTAGGGAAAAACTGTTTTTT. Encoded protein: CASIDRVREKLFF.